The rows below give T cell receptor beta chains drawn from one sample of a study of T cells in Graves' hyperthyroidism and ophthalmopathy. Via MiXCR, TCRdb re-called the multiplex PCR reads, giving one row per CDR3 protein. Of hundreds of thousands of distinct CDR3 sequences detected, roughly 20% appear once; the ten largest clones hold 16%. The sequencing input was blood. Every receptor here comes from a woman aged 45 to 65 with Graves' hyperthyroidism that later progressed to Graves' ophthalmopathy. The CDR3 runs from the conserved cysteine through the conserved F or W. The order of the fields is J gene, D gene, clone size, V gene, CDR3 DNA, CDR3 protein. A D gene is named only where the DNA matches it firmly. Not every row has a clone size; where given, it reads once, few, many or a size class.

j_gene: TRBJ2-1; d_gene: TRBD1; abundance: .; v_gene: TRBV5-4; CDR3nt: TGTGCCAGCAGCCCAACAGGGGGTGACATCTCCTACAATGAGCAGTTCTTC; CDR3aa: CASSPTGGDISYNEQFF
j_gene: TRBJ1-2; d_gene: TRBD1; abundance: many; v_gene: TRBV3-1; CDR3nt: TGTGCCAGCAGCCAAGAATCTGAGGGGGCAGGCTATGGCTACACCTTC; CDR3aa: CASSQESEGAGYGYTF
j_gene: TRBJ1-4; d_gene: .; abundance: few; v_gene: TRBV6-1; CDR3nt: TGTGCCAGCAGAAACAGGTCCAATGAAAAACTGTTTTTT; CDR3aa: CASRNRSNEKLFF
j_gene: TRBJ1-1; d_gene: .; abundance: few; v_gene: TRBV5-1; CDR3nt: TGCGCCAGCGCCGACAGAACGAACACTGAAGCTTTCTTT; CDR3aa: CASADRTNTEAFF
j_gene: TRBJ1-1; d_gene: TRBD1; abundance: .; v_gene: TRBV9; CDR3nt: TGTGCCAGCAGCGGGGGACAGGGGATCACTGAAGCTTTCTTT; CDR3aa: CASSGGQGITEAFF
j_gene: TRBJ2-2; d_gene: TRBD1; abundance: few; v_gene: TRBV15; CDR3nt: TGTGCCACCAGCCCCGACAGGGTCGGCACCGGGGAGCTGTTTTTT; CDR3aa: CATSPDRVGTGELFF
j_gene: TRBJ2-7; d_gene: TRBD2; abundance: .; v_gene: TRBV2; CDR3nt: TGTGCCAGCAGGCGGGAGACGGACGAGCAGTACTTC; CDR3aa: CASRRETDEQYF
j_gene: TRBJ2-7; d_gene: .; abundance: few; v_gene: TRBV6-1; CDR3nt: TGTGCAGCGGCAGGAGGGGCTAGCTCCTACGAGCAGTACTTC; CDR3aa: CAAAGGASSYEQYF
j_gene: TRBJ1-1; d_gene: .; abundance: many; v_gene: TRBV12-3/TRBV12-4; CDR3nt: TGTGCCAGCACCAACCACCGGGGCGCGACTGAAGCTTTCTTT; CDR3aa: CASTNHRGATEAFF
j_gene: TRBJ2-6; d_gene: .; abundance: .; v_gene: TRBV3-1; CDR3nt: TGTGCCAGCAGCCAAGAAGATGGGGGCTTTGGGGCCAACGTCCTGACTTTC; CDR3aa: CASSQEDGGFGANVLTF
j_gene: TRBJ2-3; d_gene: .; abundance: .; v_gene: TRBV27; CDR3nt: TGTGCCAGCAGTTTTATCTCTAGCACAGATACGCAGTATTTT; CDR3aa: CASSFISSTDTQYF
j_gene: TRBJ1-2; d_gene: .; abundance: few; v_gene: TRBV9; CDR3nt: TGTGCCAGCAGCGCTAAGGACAAAACCCATGGCTACACCTTC; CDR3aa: CASSAKDKTHGYTF
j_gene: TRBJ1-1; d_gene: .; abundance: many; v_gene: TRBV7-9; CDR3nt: TGTGCCAGCAGCTTAGTAGGGACTGTGAACACTGAAGCTTTCTTT; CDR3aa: CASSLVGTVNTEAFF
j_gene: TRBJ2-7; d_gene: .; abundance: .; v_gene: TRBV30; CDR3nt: TGTGCCTGGAGTCATGGTGGGGGGACCTACGAGCAGTACTTC; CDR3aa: CAWSHGGGTYEQYF
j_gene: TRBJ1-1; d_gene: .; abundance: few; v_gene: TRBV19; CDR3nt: TGTGCCAGTAAGGGGCGGAACACTGAAGCTTTCTTT; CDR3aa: CASKGRNTEAFF
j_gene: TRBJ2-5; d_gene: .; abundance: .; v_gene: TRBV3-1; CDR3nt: TGTGCCAGCACCAAAGAGCCCGGGTCCCAAGAGACCCAGTACTTC; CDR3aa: CASTKEPGSQETQYF
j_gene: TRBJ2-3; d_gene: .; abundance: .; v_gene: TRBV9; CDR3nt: TGTGCCAGCAGCGTCACTGTGGGGGAAGATACGCAGTATTTT; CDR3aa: CASSVTVGEDTQYF
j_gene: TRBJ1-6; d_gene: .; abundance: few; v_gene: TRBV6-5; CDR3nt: TGTGCCAGCAGTTATTTAATGGGGCAGTCCCTGAGCTCCTATAATTCACCCCTCCACTTT; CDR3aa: CASSYLMGQSLSSYNSPLHF
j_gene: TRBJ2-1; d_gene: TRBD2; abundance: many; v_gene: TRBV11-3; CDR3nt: TGTGCCAGCAGCTTAATCACTAGCGGGGGGACAAATGAGCAGTTCTTC; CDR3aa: CASSLITSGGTNEQFF
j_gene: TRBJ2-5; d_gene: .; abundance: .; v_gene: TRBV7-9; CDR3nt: TGTGCCAGCAGCTTAGAAGGGTCCGGACAGATGGGGTACTTC; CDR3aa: CASSLEGSGQMGYF
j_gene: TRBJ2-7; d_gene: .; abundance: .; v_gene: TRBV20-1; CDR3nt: TGCAGTGCTAGAGATGCTCGGGACTACGAGCAGTACTTC; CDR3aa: CSARDARDYEQYF
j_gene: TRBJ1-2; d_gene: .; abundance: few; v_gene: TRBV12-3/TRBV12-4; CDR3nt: TGTGCCAGCAGCCGCATCTGGGGCTATGGCTACACCTTC; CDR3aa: CASSRIWGYGYTF
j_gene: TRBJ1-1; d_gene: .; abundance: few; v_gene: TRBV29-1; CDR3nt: TGCAGCGTTTCGACGGGGACTGAAGCTTTCTTT; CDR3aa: CSVSTGTEAFF
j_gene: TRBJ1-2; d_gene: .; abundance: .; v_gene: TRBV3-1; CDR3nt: TGTGCCAGCAGTCAAACGGGGGCGCGGGCTAACTATGGCTACACCTTC; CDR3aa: CASSQTGARANYGYTF
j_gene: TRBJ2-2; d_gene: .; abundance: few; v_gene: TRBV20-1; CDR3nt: TGCAGTGCTACCCCCGACCGGAGTCCGGACGGGAGCCTGGTCTTT; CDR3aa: CSATPDRSPDGSLVF
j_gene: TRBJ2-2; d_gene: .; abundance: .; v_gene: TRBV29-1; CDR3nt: TGCAGCGTTGTAGGGTCGGGTAGAGCCGGGGAGCTGTTTTTT; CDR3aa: CSVVGSGRAGELFF
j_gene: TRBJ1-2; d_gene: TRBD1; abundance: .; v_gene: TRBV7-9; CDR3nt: TGTGCCAGCAGCTTAGCAGGGACAGGTCTTTATGGCTACACCTTC; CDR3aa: CASSLAGTGLYGYTF
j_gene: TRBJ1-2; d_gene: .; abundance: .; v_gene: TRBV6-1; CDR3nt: TGTGCCAGCAGTGAGGGCCGCTATGGCTACACCTTC; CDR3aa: CASSEGRYGYTF
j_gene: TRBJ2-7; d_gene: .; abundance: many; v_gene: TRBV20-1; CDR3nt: TGCAGTGCTAGTTCAGGGAGTATGGGGCCCTACGAGCAGTACTTC; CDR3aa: CSASSGSMGPYEQYF
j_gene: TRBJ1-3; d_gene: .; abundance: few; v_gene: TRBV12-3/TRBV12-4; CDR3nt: TGTGCCAGCACCGTAACCTACTCTGGAAACACCATATATTTT; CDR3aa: CASTVTYSGNTIYF
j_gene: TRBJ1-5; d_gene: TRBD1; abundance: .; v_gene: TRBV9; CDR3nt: TGTGCCAGCAGCGCTGGACAGGGAGAGAATCAGCCCCAGCATTTT; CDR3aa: CASSAGQGENQPQHF
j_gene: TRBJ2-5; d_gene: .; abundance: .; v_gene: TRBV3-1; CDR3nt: TGTGCCAGCAGCCAAGATTCCAGGGACCAAGAGACCCAGTACTTC; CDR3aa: CASSQDSRDQETQYF
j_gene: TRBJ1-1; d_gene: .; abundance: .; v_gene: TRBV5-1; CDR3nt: TGCGCCAGCAGCTCGAAGGTGACAATGTACTCTGAAGCTTTCTTT; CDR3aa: CASSSKVTMYSEAFF
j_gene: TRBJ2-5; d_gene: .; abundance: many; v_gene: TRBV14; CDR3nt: TGTGCCAGCAGCCAGTCCCCTGGACAAGAGACCCAGTACTTC; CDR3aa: CASSQSPGQETQYF
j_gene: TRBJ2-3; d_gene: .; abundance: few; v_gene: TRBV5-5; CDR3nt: TGTGCCAGCAGCCAACTAGTGCGGTCCTCAGATACGCAGTATTTT; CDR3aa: CASSQLVRSSDTQYF
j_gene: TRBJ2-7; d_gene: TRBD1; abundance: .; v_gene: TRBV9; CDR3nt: TGTGCCAGCAGCCCCTCCCCCGGACAGGGTTACGAGCAGTACTTC; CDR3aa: CASSPSPGQGYEQYF
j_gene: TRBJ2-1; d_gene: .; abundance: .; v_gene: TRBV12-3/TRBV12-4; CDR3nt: TGTGCCAGTGGGATTAGCAATGAGCAGTTCTTC; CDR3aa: CASGISNEQFF
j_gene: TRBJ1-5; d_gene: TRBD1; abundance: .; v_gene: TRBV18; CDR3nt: TGTGCCAGCTCAAGAAGTCGGACAGGGGAGGATCAGCCCCAGCATTTT; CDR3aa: CASSRSRTGEDQPQHF
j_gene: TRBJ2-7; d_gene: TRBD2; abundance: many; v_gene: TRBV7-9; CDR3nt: TGTGCCAGCAGCTTAAGTAAAAGCGGGGTCCCCTACGAGCAGTACTTC; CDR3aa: CASSLSKSGVPYEQYF
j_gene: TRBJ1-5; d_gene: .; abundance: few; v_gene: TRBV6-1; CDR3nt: TGTGCCAGCAGTGAACTGCAGGGACCTCAGCCCCAGCATTTT; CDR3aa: CASSELQGPQPQHF
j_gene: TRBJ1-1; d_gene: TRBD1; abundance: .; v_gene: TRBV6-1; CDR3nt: TGTGCCGGAAACTCGGGACAGCGGAACACTGAAGCTTTCTTT; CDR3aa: CAGNSGQRNTEAFF
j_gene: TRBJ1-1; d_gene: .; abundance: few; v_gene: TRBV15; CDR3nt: TGTGCCACCAGCAGAGGTCCGGACACTGAAGCTTTCTTT; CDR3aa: CATSRGPDTEAFF
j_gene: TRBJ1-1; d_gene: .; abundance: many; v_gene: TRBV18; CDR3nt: TGTGCCAGCTCACCTCGGGCCAGGACGCGCCCGGTCGGCGCTGAAGCTTTCTTT; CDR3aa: CASSPRARTRPVGAEAFF
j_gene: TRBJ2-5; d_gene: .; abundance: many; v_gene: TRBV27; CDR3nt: TGTGCCAGCGGCTGGCGGAAAGAGACCCAGTACTTC; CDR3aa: CASGWRKETQYF
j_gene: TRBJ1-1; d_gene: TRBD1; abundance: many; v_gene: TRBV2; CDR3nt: TGTGCCAGCAGACAAGGGACAGGGGGGTTGGGCACTGAAGCTTTCTTT; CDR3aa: CASRQGTGGLGTEAFF
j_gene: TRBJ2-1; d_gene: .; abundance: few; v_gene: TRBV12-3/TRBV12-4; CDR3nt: TGTGCCAGCAGTTTGGCTTTTTGGGGGTTGGAGTTCTTC; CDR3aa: CASSLAFWGLEFF
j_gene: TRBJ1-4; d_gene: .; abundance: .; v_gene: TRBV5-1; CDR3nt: TGCGCCAGCAGCTTGGCGAAGGGGAGCAGTGAAAAACTGTTTTTT; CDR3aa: CASSLAKGSSEKLFF
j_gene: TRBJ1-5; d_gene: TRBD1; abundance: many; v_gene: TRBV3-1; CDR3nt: TGTGCCAGCAGCCAGGGACAGGGGGATCAGCCCCAGCATTTT; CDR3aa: CASSQGQGDQPQHF
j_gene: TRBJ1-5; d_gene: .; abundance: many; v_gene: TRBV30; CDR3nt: TGTGCCTGGGCAGGGCCAAATCAGCCCCAGCATTTT; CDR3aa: CAWAGPNQPQHF
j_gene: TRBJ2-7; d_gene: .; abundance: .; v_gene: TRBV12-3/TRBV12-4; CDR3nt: TGTGCCAGCAGTTTGCTGAGTAGACACGAGCAGTACTTC; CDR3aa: CASSLLSRHEQYF
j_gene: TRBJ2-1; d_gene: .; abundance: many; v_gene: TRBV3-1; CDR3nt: TGTGCCAGCAGCCATAAGACAGCTTACAATGAGCAGTTCTTC; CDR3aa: CASSHKTAYNEQFF
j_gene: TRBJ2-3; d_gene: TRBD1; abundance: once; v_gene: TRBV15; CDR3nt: TGTGCCACCAGCAGCAAGGGGGCAGGTACGCAGTATTTT; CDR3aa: CATSSKGAGTQYF
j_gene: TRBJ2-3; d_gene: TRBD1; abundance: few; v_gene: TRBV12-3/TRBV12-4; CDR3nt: TGTGCCAGCAGTTCTGAGGGGGCGAGTTGGGATACGCAGTATTTT; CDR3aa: CASSSEGASWDTQYF